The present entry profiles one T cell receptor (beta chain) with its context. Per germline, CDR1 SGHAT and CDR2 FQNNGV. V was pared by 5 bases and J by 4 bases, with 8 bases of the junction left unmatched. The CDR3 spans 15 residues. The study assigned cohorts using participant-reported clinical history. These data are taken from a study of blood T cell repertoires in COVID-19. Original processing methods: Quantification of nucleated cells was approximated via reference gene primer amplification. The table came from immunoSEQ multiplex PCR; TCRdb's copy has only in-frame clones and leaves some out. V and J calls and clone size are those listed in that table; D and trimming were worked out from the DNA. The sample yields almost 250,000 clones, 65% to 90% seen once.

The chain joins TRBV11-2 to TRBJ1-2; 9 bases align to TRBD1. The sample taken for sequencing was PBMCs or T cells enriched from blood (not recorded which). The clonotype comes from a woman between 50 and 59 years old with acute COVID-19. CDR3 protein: CASSLGTGSPYGYTF. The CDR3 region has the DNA TGTGCCAGCAGCCTCGGGACAGGGAGTCCCTATGGCTACACCTTC.